The source of this T cell receptor (beta chain) is a study of T cell changes during pregnancy in multiple sclerosis. The germline CDR1 and CDR2 sequences are MNHEY and SMNVEV (reference sequence). The CDR3 totals 11 residues. The V and J ends lost 10 bases and 0 bases respectively, with 5 bases between them. TCRdb's copy holds only in-frame clones and misses some; the assay was immunoSEQ multiplex PCR. The data show about 32,000 clones, roughly nine tenths seen once. The V call is TRBV27, the J call TRBJ2-3; no reliable D call. The sequences come from CD8+ T cells from peripheral blood mononuclear cells, collected in the third trimester of pregnancy. The clonotype comes from a female donor with multiple sclerosis, enrolled in a pregnancy study. The CDR3 here is CATLSTDTQYF. CDR3 in DNA: TGTGCCACCCTGAGCACAGATACGCAGTATTTT.